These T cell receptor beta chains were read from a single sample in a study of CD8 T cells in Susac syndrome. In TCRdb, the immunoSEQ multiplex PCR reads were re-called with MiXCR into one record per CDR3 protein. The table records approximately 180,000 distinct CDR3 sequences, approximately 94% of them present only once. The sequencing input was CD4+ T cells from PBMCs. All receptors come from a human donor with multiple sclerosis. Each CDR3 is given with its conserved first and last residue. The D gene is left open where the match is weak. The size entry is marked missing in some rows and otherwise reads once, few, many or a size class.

cdr3_nt: TGCAGCGCCCGGACTAGCGGAGCAGAGACCCAGTACTTC; cdr3_aa: CSARTSGAETQYF; clone_size: .; d_call: TRBD2; v_call: TRBV29-1; j_call: TRBJ2-5
cdr3_nt: TGTGCCAGCAGCCAAGGGACAGTTAAAGAGACCCAGTACTTC; cdr3_aa: CASSQGTVKETQYF; clone_size: .; d_call: .; v_call: TRBV4-2; j_call: TRBJ2-5
cdr3_nt: TGCAGCGTTTCGGAGGGAAAGGCTGAAGCTTTCTTT; cdr3_aa: CSVSEGKAEAFF; clone_size: .; d_call: .; v_call: TRBV29-1; j_call: TRBJ1-1
cdr3_nt: TGTGCCAGCAGACCCTTCTCGGGCCCGGACGGGTTAGCTGAAGCTTTCTTT; cdr3_aa: CASRPFSGPDGLAEAFF; clone_size: once; d_call: .; v_call: TRBV6-4; j_call: TRBJ1-1
cdr3_nt: TGTGCCATCAGTGCCCCGGGTCAGCCCCAGCATTTT; cdr3_aa: CAISAPGQPQHF; clone_size: once; d_call: .; v_call: TRBV10-3; j_call: TRBJ1-5
cdr3_nt: TGCAGTGCCCGGGGCCCGCTTTCACCCCTCCACTTT; cdr3_aa: CSARGPLSPLHF; clone_size: .; d_call: .; v_call: TRBV20-1; j_call: TRBJ1-6
cdr3_nt: TGTGCCAGCAGCCTGACAGGGGATGGCTACACCTTC; cdr3_aa: CASSLTGDGYTF; clone_size: .; d_call: TRBD1; v_call: TRBV12-3/TRBV12-4; j_call: TRBJ1-2
cdr3_nt: TGTGCCAGCAGTTACTCGATAAACGGGCTCAATGAGCAGTTCTTC; cdr3_aa: CASSYSINGLNEQFF; clone_size: .; d_call: .; v_call: TRBV6-5; j_call: TRBJ2-1
cdr3_nt: TGCGCCAGCAGCTTGCCAGGGGGGGACACTGAAGCTTTCTTT; cdr3_aa: CASSLPGGDTEAFF; clone_size: .; d_call: TRBD1; v_call: TRBV5-1; j_call: TRBJ1-1
cdr3_nt: TGTGCCAGCGGCAAGGCTAGCGGGGGGACACAAGAGACCCAGTACTTC; cdr3_aa: CASGKASGGTQETQYF; clone_size: .; d_call: TRBD2; v_call: TRBV4-2; j_call: TRBJ2-5
cdr3_nt: TGCAGTGCTGGATCAGAGACCCAGTACTTC; cdr3_aa: CSAGSETQYF; clone_size: .; d_call: .; v_call: TRBV20-1; j_call: TRBJ2-5
cdr3_nt: TGTGCCTGGAGTGGATACAGGGGTTCCTACAATGAGCAGTTCTTC; cdr3_aa: CAWSGYRGSYNEQFF; clone_size: .; d_call: TRBD1; v_call: TRBV30; j_call: TRBJ2-1
cdr3_nt: TGCAGTGCCTTGAGCGAATCTGGGGAGACCCAGTACTTC; cdr3_aa: CSALSESGETQYF; clone_size: once; d_call: .; v_call: TRBV20-1; j_call: TRBJ2-5
cdr3_nt: TGTGCCAGCAGCTTGGGCAGCGCGGGCAATCAGCCCCAGCATTTT; cdr3_aa: CASSLGSAGNQPQHF; clone_size: .; d_call: .; v_call: TRBV5-6; j_call: TRBJ1-5
cdr3_nt: TGTGCCAGTAGTATAGTGTCTGACGGGGGCCGTTATGGCTACACCTTC; cdr3_aa: CASSIVSDGGRYGYTF; clone_size: .; d_call: .; v_call: TRBV19; j_call: TRBJ1-2
cdr3_nt: TGTGCCAGTTCTCCCCCGAATAGGGAGCAGTACTTC; cdr3_aa: CASSPPNREQYF; clone_size: .; d_call: .; v_call: TRBV27; j_call: TRBJ2-7
cdr3_nt: TGTGCCACCAGAGTAGACGGAAGCTCCTACAATGAGCAGTTCTTC; cdr3_aa: CATRVDGSSYNEQFF; clone_size: .; d_call: .; v_call: TRBV15; j_call: TRBJ2-1
cdr3_nt: TGTGCCAGCAGCACACAGGGAGGTCAGCCACAGCATTTT; cdr3_aa: CASSTQGGQPQHF; clone_size: .; d_call: .; v_call: TRBV9; j_call: TRBJ1-5
cdr3_nt: TGCAGTGCTACCCGGGGCGACTGGTTTCAGCCCCAGCATTTT; cdr3_aa: CSATRGDWFQPQHF; clone_size: .; d_call: .; v_call: TRBV20-1; j_call: TRBJ1-5
cdr3_nt: TGTGCCAGCAGCCAAGATCGCGGGACAGGGGTTCCTAGGGAGCTGTTTTTT; cdr3_aa: CASSQDRGTGVPRELFF; clone_size: .; d_call: TRBD1; v_call: TRBV4-2; j_call: TRBJ2-2
cdr3_nt: TGCAGTGCCAGAAGTGGATCCTACGAGCAGTACTTC; cdr3_aa: CSARSGSYEQYF; clone_size: .; d_call: .; v_call: TRBV20-1; j_call: TRBJ2-7
cdr3_nt: TGTGCCATCAGGGGGCTAGCGGGGTACAATGAGCAGTTCTTC; cdr3_aa: CAIRGLAGYNEQFF; clone_size: .; d_call: TRBD2; v_call: TRBV10-3; j_call: TRBJ2-1